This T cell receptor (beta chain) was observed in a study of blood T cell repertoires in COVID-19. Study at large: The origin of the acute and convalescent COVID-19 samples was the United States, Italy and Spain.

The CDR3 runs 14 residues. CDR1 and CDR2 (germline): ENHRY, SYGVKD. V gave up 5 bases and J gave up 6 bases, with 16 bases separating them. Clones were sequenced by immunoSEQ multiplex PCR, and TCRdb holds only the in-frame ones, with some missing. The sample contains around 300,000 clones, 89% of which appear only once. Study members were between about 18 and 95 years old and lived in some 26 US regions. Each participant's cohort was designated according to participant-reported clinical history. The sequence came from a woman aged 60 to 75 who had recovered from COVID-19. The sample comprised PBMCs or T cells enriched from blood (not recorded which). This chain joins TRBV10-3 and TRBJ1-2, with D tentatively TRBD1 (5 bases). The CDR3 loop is CAISIQARVNGYTF. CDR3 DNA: TGTGCCATCAGTATACAGGCCAGGGTGAATGGCTACACCTTC.